The 29 T cell receptor beta chains below come from one sample, sequenced in a study of human T cells and chemical hapten exposure. Time point specified: patch test 1, 2 weeks after DPC sensitization. Treatment reported: therapeutic diphenylcyclopropenone sensitization with weekly scalp DPC. A single record per CDR3 protein comes from TCRdb applying MiXCR to the RACE reads. Of 79,000 or so distinct CDR3 sequences in the sample, approximately 10% were seen once. The sample consisted of whole blood, taken in connection with sensitization to the hapten diphenylcyclopropenone (DPC). Source of these receptors: a woman in her 50s with alopecia areata. Some clones in this sample may be carry-over from other donors' samples.

The table lists this clonotype with many counts. V usage is TRBV4-2 and J usage is TRBJ1-1, with D possibly TRBD1 on 5 matching bases. Trimming left V 0 bases short and J 7 bases short, with 24 bases between. The CDR3 runs 18 residues. Germline CDR1 reads LGHNA; CDR2 reads YNFKEQ. Written as DNA, the CDR3 is TGTGCCAGCAGCCAAGAAAGTGCAGGGATGGCTTTGGGCAATGAAGCTTTCTTT. Translating gives CASSQESAGMALGNEAFF.

Many counts were recorded for this clonotype. The chain uses TRBV28 and TRBJ2-3; D call uncertain. CDR3 length: 11 residues. CDR1 and CDR2 (germline): MDHEN, SYDVKM. Trimming pared 6 bases from V and 11 bases from J, leaving 12 bases between. The CDR3: CASSPGRRQYF. CDR3 coding DNA: TGTGCCAGCAGCCCGGGCAGACGGCAGTATTTT.

This clonotype was seen only a few times. The J gene is TRBJ2-7, the V gene TRBV7-9, with 10 bases that match TRBD2. This CDR3 has 17 amino acids. V lost 5 bases to trimming and J lost 0 bases; unmatched junction nucleotides: 10. The germline CDR1 and CDR2 sequences are SEHNR and FQNEAQ (reference sequence). This CDR3 reads CASSPKAGGLSSYEQYF. The CDR3, as DNA: TGTGCCAGCAGCCCCAAAGCGGGAGGGCTGAGCTCCTACGAGCAGTACTTC. Drawing the rest from reference TRBV7-9 and TRBJ2-7, the complete variable domain is DTGVSQNPRHKITKRGQNVTFRCDPISEHNRLYWYRQTLGQGPEFLTYFQNEAQLEKSRLLSDRFSAERPKGSFSTLEIQRTEQGDSAMYLCASSPKAGGLSSYEQYFGPGTRLTVT.

This clonotype was recorded many times. The chain combines TRBV10-2 with TRBJ1-1; 8 nucleotides match TRBD1. The CDR3 has 14 residues. Unmatched junction bases numbered 7, after V lost 6 bases and J lost 4 bases. Germline V gene lookup returns CDR1 WSHSY and CDR2 SAAADI. CDR3 residues: CASREQGASTEAFF. CDR3 bases: TGCGCCAGCAGGGAGCAGGGGGCTAGCACTGAAGCTTTCTTT.

The gene calls are TRBV29-1 and TRBJ2-2, with D possibly matching TRBD1 (5 bases). The germline V gene encodes CDR1 SQVTM and CDR2 ANQGSEA. CDR3 length equals 14 residues. Trimming took 6 bases from V and 5 from J, leaving 16 bases between them. The CDR3 is CSVLAPKGTGELFF. The CDR3 coding sequence is TGCAGCGTGTTGGCACCGAAGGGGACCGGGGAGCTGTTTTTT.

This clonotype was found many times. This chain links TRBV5-1 with TRBJ2-3, with 7 bases that match TRBD2. The CDR3 has 16 residues. The V segment lost 0 bases and the J segment 4 bases; nucleotides outside the gene matches: 8. Germline assignment: CDR1 SGHRS and CDR2 YFSETQ. CDR3 amino acids: CASSLGRREKADTQYF. In DNA form, the CDR3 reads TGCGCCAGCAGCTTGGGAAGGCGGGAGAAAGCAGATACGCAGTATTTT.

V and J are TRBV7-2 and TRBJ2-5; D unclear. V lost 2 bases and J 1 base, leaving 11 bases between the germline ends. Germline V CDR1 and CDR2: SGHTA, FQGNSA. CDR3 length: 15 residues. The CDR3 nucleotides read TGTGCCAGCAGCTTACTCTCCCGTTTCCAAGAGACCCAGTACTTC. This translates into CASSLLSRFQETQYF.

The sample holds a few counts of this clonotype. This chain joins TRBV25-1 and TRBJ2-7; 12 bases fit TRBD2. Germline V lookup: CDR1 MGHDK, CDR2 SYGVNS. Germline trimming cut 6 bases from V and 3 bases from J; bases unmatched to any gene: 0. This CDR3 spans 13 amino acids. This CDR3 is CASRGLAGYEQYF. The CDR3, as DNA: TGTGCCAGCAGGGGACTAGCGGGCTACGAGCAGTACTTC.

Only a few counts were recorded for this clonotype. The chain has TRBV11-2 and TRBJ2-7, with TRBD1 as a possible D gene (5 bases). The V end was cut by 5 bases, the J end by 4 bases, with 9 bases between. Germline V gives CDR1 SGHAT, CDR2 FQNNGV. CDR3 length equals 12 residues. The CDR3: CASSPAGYEQYF. The CDR3 DNA reads TGTGCCAGCAGCCCCGCAGGGTACGAGCAGTACTTC.

The chain combines TRBV20-1 with TRBJ2-7; TRBD1 agrees at 7 bases. The CDR3 loop spans 13 amino acids. V trimming: 2 bases; J trimming: 13 bases; junction bases outside the gene matches: 14. Germline V lookup: CDR1 DFQATT, CDR2 SNEGSKA (reference sequence). This chain's CDR3 is CSARPDRDTALYF. The CDR3 DNA sequence: TGCAGTGCTAGACCCGACAGGGATACTGCACTTTACTTC.

The chain uses TRBV20-1 and TRBJ2-3; TRBD2 aligns across 13 bases. This CDR3 is built from 14 residues. Unmatched junction bases numbered 6, after V lost 3 bases and J lost 9 bases. Per germline, CDR1 DFQATT and CDR2 SNEGSKA (reference sequence). The CDR3 sequence: CSASRTSGRGTQYF. The CDR3 DNA reads as TGCAGTGCTAGTCGGACTAGCGGGAGAGGCACGCAGTATTTT.

This clonotype was seen many times. The V call is TRBV7-6, the J call TRBJ1-5; TRBD1 might be the D (6 bases). The CDR3 has 16 amino acids. V lost 1 base to trimming and J lost 5 bases, with 15 bases between them. Germline lookup yields CDR1 SGHVS and CDR2 FNYEAQ. The CDR3 loop reads CASSLEPGDRDQPQHF. In DNA, the CDR3 is TGTGCCAGCAGCTTAGAGCCAGGGGATAGGGATCAGCCCCAGCATTTT.

This clonotype was seen at least ten times. J is TRBJ2-7 and V is TRBV11-2, with TRBD1 identical over 8 bases. The CDR3 spans 16 residues. J was trimmed by 3 bases and V by 9 bases; bases with no gene match: 16. From germline, CDR1 is SGHAT and CDR2 FQNNGV. The CDR3 is CASLRTFGTGNYEQYF. The CDR3 DNA reads as TGTGCCAGTCTCCGAACCTTCGGGACAGGAAACTACGAGCAGTACTTC.

At least ten counts were recorded for this clonotype. The genes are TRBV7-9 and TRBJ1-1; D unclear. The CDR3 is 15 residues long. V was trimmed by 1 base and J by 4 bases, leaving 13 bases between them. Germline V CDR1 and CDR2: SEHNR, FQNEAQ (reference sequence). CDR3 bases: TGTGCCAGCAGCTTAGTGGCGGTAATGAGCACTGAAGCTTTCTTT. Translated: CASSLVAVMSTEAFF.

This clonotype appeared a few times. The rearrangement joins TRBV6-1 to TRBJ2-7; TRBD1 matches at 10 bases. V was clipped by 6 bases and J by 7 bases; unmatched bases: 12. The CDR3 length is 15 residues. From germline, CDR1 is MNHNS and CDR2 SASEGT. The DNA for the CDR3 is TGTGCCAGCAGGGGGACCGGGACAGGGGCTAAAGAGCAGTACTTC. Protein: CASRGTGTGAKEQYF.

This clonotype was observed a few times. The rearrangement links TRBV29-1 to TRBJ1-1; D perhaps matches TRBD1 (6 bases). CDR1 and CDR2 from the germline V gene are SQVTM and ANQGSEA. The CDR3 has 14 amino acids. The germline V and J ends were trimmed by 5 bases and 1 base, with 14 bases remaining between them. CDR3 protein: CSVHQDSRNTEAFF. CDR3 coding DNA: TGCAGCGTTCACCAGGACAGCAGGAACACTGAAGCTTTCTTT.

This clonotype turned up a few times. The genes are TRBV6-4 and TRBJ1-1; no clear D. This CDR3 region has 13 residues. V dropped 3 bases and J dropped 1 base, with 6 bases sitting between them. CDR1 MRHNA and CDR2 SNTAGT come from the germline V gene. CDR3 residues: CASSEARNTEAFF. The DNA for the CDR3 is TGTGCCAGCAGTGAAGCCCGGAACACTGAAGCTTTCTTT.

To note about this clonotype: This may stem from a read error, because a much larger clone lies one nucleotide away. The rearrangement links TRBV18 to TRBJ1-2; 9 bases map to TRBD1. CDR1 and CDR2 (germline): KGHSH, LQKENI. The CDR3 has 13 amino acids. The CDR3 protein is CVSSKDRGYGYTF. CDR3 DNA: TGTGTCAGCTCAAAGGACAGGGGATATGGCTACACCTTC.

The chain is built from TRBV7-2 and TRBJ2-1; 7 bases are shared with TRBD1. This CDR3 is 15 amino acids long. Unmatched junction bases numbered 11, after V lost 5 bases and J lost 7 bases. Germline values: CDR1 SGHTA, CDR2 FQGNSA. The CDR3 bases are TGTGCCAGCAGCCCTCGACAGGGTATAATGAATGAGCAGTTCTTC. It yields the protein CASSPRQGIMNEQFF.

The V call is TRBV10-3, the J call TRBJ1-1, with D unclear. CDR3 length: 14 amino acids. Trimming left V 0 bases short and J 7 bases short, with 12 bases between. Germline V gives CDR1 ENHRY, CDR2 SYGVKD. As DNA, the CDR3 is TGTGCCATCAGTGAGTCATCGGGGAGCCTTGAAGCTTTCTTT. It encodes CAISESSGSLEAFF.

This clonotype was seen a handful of times. The chain recombines TRBV11-3 with TRBJ2-7, with TRBD1 matching 9 bases. J lost 5 bases, V lost 4 bases, and 6 bases had no gene match. Germline CDR1 and CDR2: SGHNT and YENEEA. CDR3 size: 14 residues. The CDR3 protein is CASSSPGQGHEQYF. As DNA, the CDR3 is TGTGCCAGCAGCTCGCCGGGACAGGGTCACGAGCAGTACTTC.

This clonotype was seen only a few times. The J gene is TRBJ2-7, the V gene TRBV5-1, with D unclear. The CDR3 contains 14 residues. Germline loops: CDR1 SGHRS, CDR2 YFSETQ. Trimming removed 0 bases at V and 2 bases at J, with 9 bases between. The CDR3 DNA reads as TGCGCCAGCAGCTTGGATGGGGTTCCCTACGAGCAGTACTTC. Encoded protein: CASSLDGVPYEQYF.

This clonotype was recorded a few times. The chain couples TRBV4-2 to TRBJ2-3; D is possibly TRBD2 (6 bases). V lost 1 base and J lost 4, with 12 bases in between. Germline CDR1 is LGHNA and CDR2 is YNFKEQ. The CDR3 has 15 amino acids. The CDR3, as DNA: TGTGCCAGCAGCCAAGGGAGGGGCGGTGCAGATACGCAGTATTTT. Protein sequence: CASSQGRGGADTQYF.

The chain links TRBV28 to TRBJ2-3; D is unresolved. The germline V gene has CDR1 MDHEN and CDR2 SYDVKM. The V and J ends lost 8 bases and 3 bases respectively, with 9 bases between them. There are 12 residues in the CDR3. DNA for the CDR3: TGTGCCAGCCTGGGCCCAACAGATACGCAGTATTTT. This translates into CASLGPTDTQYF.

This CDR3 is CASSKGSPSYEQYF. CDR3 DNA sequence: TGTGCCAGCAGTAAAGGCTCTCCAAGCTACGAGCAGTACTTC. J is TRBJ2-7 and V is TRBV6-6; D is undetermined. The CDR3 is 14 amino acids. V was pared by 5 bases and J by 3 bases, with 14 bases between. Germline CDR1 is MNHNY and CDR2 is SVGAGI (reference sequence).

Only a few counts were recorded for this clonotype. V gene TRBV11-2 combines with J gene TRBJ2-3; D possibly uses TRBD1 or TRBD2 (5 bases each). The CDR3 contains 15 residues. Trimming took off 3 bases at V and 0 bases at J, with 10 bases between the two ends. Per the germline V gene, CDR1 is SGHAT and CDR2 is FQNNGV. CDR3 nucleotides: TGTGCCAGCAGCTTCGAGCGGACAAGCACAGATACGCAGTATTTT. Translated: CASSFERTSTDTQYF.

V usage is TRBV28 and J usage is TRBJ2-5; TRBD2 agrees at 11 bases. In germline, CDR1 is MDHEN, CDR2 SYDVKM. The V and J ends lost 6 bases and 1 base, in that order; junction bases with no gene match: 10. The CDR3 loop spans 17 amino acids. CDR3 in DNA: TGTGCCAGCAGCGGAGGGCTAGCGGGAGGAGGCCAAGAGACCCAGTACTTC. Its protein is CASSGGLAGGGQETQYF.

This clonotype was found a few times. This chain connects TRBV5-1 to TRBJ2-3; D remains unclear. CDR1 SGHRS and CDR2 YFSETQ come from the germline V gene. This CDR3 has 14 residues. Trimming took off 5 bases at V and 0 bases at J, with 10 bases between the two ends. The CDR3, as DNA: TGCGCCAGCAGATCACTGTCTAGCACAGATACGCAGTATTTT. Its translation: CASRSLSSTDTQYF. The variable domain in full, completed from reference TRBV5-1 and TRBJ2-3, reads KAGVTQTPRYLIKTRGQQVTLSCSPISGHRSVSWYQQTPGQGLQFLFEYFSETQRNKGNFPGRFSGRQFSNSRSEMNVSTLELGDSALYLCASRSLSSTDTQYFGPGTRLTVL.

The chain joins TRBV7-2 to TRBJ2-2, with TRBD2 identical over 11 bases. V trimming: 3 bases; J trimming: 4 bases; junction bases outside the gene matches: 1. Germline-derived CDR1 and CDR2 are SGHTA and FQGNSA. This CDR3 has 15 amino acids. The CDR3 region is CASSFGTSGTGELFF. The CDR3 DNA sequence: TGTGCCAGCAGCTTCGGGACTAGCGGCACCGGGGAGCTGTTTTTT. Filled out from reference TRBV7-2 and TRBJ2-2, the complete variable domain reads GAGVSQSPSNKVTEKGKDVELRCDPISGHTALYWYRQSLGQGLEFLIYFQGNSAPDKSGLPSDRFSAERTGGSVSTLTIQRTQQEDSAVYLCASSFGTSGTGELFFGEGSRLTVL.